This T cell receptor (beta chain) derives from a study of T cell responses to AZD1222 COVID-19 vaccine. The assay was immunoSEQ multiplex PCR, and TCRdb's table has in-frame clones only and misses some. The data show 83,000 or so clones, around 87% seen once. Material: peripheral blood, obtained on day 0 of MenACWY control vaccination. This sequence was found in an adult in good health.

CDR3 amino acids: CASRWQGLGEQYF. CDR3 sequence (DNA): TGTGCCAGCAGATGGCAGGGGTTGGGCGAGCAGTACTTC. The chain is built from TRBV5-6 and TRBJ2-7; D possibly corresponds to TRBD1 (6 bases). The germline V gene has CDR1 SGHDT and CDR2 YYEEEE. The V end lost 5 bases, the J end lost 6 bases, and 15 bases lay between the germline ends. The CDR3 consists of 13 residues.